This T cell receptor (beta chain) originates from a study of blood T cell repertoires in COVID-19. Repertoires were generated with immunoSEQ multiplex PCR, while TCRdb's copy carries only in-frame clones and drops some. This repertoire shows some 240,000 clones, under 90% found once; its top ten account for about 6.3%. In germline, CDR1 is KGHSH, CDR2 LQKENI. V gave up 6 bases and J gave up 0 bases; unmatched junction bases: 4. The CDR3 spans 14 residues. The sequencing input was peripheral blood. This chain links TRBV18 with TRBJ1-1; 7 bases are shared with TRBD1. The origin of this receptor is a man between 60 and 75 years old who had recovered from COVID-19. The CDR3 spells CASSGTDLNTEAFF. The CDR3 DNA follows: TGTGCCAGCTCTGGGACAGATTTGAACACTGAAGCTTTCTTT.